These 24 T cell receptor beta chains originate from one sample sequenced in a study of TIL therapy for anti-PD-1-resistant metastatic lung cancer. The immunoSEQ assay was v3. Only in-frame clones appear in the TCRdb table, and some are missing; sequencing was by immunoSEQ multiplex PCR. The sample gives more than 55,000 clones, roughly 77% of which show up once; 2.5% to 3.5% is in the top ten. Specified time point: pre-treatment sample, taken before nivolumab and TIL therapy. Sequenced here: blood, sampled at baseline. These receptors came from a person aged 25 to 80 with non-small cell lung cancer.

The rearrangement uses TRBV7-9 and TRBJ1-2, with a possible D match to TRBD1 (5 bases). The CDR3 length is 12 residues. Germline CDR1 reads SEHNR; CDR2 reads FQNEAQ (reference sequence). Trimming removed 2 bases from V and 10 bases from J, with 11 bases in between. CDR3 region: CASSLPGPDYTF. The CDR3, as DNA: TGTGCCAGCAGCTTACCGGGACCCGACTACACCTTC.

The CDR3 DNA reads TGTGCCAGCAGGGAACAGGGGCATCAGCCCCAGCATTTT. Translation gives CASREQGHQPQHF. The J gene is TRBJ1-5, the V gene TRBV6-4; 7 bases align to TRBD1. The CDR3 extends over 13 amino acids. CDR1 is MRHNA, CDR2 SNTAGT, per germline. The trim removed 6 bases at V and 5 bases at J, leaving 4 bases unmatched.

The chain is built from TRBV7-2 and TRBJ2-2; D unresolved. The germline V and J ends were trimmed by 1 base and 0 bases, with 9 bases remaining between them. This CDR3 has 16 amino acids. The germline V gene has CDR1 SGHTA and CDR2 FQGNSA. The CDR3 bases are TGTGCCAGCAGCTTAGGCGGCTCTGCGAACACCGGGGAGCTGTTTTTT. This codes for CASSLGGSANTGELFF.

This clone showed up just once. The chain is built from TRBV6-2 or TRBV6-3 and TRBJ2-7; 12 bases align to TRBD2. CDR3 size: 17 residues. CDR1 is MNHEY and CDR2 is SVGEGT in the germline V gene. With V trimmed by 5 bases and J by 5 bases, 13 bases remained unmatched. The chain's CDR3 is CASSLRLTSGRYHEQYF. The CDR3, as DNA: TGTGCCAGCAGTCTTCGATTGACTAGCGGGAGATACCACGAGCAGTACTTC.

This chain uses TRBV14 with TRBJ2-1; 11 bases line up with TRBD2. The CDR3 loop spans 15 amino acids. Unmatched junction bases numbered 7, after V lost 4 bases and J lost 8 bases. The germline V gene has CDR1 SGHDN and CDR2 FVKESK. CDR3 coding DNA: TGTGCCAGCAGCCGAATAGCGGGAGGGCTCGATGAGCAGTTCTTC. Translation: CASSRIAGGLDEQFF. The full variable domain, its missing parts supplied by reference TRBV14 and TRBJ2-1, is EAGVTQFPSHSVIEKGQTVTLRCDPISGHDNLYWYRRVMGKEIKFLLHFVKESKQDESGMPNNRFLAERTGGTYSTLKVQPAELEDSGVYFCASSRIAGGLDEQFFGPGTRLTVL.

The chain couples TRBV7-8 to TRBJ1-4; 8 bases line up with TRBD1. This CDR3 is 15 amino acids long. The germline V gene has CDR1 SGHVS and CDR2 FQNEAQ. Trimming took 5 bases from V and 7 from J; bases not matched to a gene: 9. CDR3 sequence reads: CASSIRTGRGEKLFF. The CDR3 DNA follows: TGTGCCAGCAGCATACGGACAGGGCGGGGTGAAAAACTGTTTTTT.

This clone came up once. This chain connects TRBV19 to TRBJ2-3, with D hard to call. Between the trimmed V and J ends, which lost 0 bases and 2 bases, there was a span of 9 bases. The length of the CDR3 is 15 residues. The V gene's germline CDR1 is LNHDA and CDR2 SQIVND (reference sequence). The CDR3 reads CASSIEPRPTDTQYF. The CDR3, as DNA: TGTGCCAGTAGTATAGAACCGCGCCCCACAGATACGCAGTATTTT.

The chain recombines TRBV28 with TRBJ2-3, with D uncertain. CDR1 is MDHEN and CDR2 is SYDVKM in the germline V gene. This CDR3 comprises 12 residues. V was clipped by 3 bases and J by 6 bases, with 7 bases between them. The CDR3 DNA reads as TGTGCCAGCAGTTTTCTCCCCGATACGCAGTATTTT. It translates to CASSFLPDTQYF.

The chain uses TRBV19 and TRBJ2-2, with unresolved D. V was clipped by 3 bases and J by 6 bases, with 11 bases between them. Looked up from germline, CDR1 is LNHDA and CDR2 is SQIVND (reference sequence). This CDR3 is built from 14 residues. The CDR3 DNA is TGTGCCAGTAGTATCAGGAACAGTCCCGGGGAGCTGTTTTTT. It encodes CASSIRNSPGELFF. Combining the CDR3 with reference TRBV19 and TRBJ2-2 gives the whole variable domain DGGITQSPKYLFRKEGQNVTLSCEQNLNHDAMYWYRQDPGQGLRLIYYSQIVNDFQKGDIAEGYSVSREKKESFPLTVTSAQKNPTAFYLCASSIRNSPGELFFGEGSRLTVL.

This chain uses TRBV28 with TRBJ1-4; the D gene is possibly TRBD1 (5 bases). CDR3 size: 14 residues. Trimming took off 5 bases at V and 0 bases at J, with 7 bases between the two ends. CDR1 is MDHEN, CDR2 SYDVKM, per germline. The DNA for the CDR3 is TGTGCCAGCAGTCCAGGGTCAACTAATGAAAAACTGTTTTTT. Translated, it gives CASSPGSTNEKLFF. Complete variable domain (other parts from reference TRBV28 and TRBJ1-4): DVKVTQSSRYLVKRTGEKVFLECVQDMDHENMFWYRQDPGLGLRLIYFSYDVKMKEKGDIPEGYSVSREKKERFSLILESASTNQTSMYLCASSPGSTNEKLFFGSGTQLSVL.

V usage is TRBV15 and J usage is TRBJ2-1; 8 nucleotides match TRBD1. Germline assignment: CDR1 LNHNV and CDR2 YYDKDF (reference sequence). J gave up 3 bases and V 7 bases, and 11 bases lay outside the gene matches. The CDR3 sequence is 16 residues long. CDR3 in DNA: TGTGCCACCACCCCAGACGGTGGACAGGGCTACAATGAGCAGTTCTTC. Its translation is CATTPDGGQGYNEQFF.

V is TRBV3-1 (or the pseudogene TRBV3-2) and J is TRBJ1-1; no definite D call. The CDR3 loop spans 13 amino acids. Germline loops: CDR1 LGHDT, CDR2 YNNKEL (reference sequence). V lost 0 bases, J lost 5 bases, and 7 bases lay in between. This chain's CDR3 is CASSQEARTEAFF. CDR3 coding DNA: TGTGCCAGCAGCCAAGAAGCACGGACTGAAGCTTTCTTT.

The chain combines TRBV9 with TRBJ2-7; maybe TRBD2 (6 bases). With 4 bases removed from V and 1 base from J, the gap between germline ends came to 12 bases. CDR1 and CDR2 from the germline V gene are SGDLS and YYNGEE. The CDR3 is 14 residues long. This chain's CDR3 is CASSFSGTSYEQYF. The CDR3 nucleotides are TGTGCCAGCAGCTTCTCCGGGACTTCCTACGAGCAGTACTTC.

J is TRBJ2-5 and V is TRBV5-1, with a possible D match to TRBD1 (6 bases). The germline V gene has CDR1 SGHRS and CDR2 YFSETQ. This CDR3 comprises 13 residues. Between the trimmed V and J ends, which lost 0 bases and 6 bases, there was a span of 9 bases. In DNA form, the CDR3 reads TGCGCCAGCAGCTTGGAACAGGGTCAGACCCAGTACTTC. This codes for CASSLEQGQTQYF.

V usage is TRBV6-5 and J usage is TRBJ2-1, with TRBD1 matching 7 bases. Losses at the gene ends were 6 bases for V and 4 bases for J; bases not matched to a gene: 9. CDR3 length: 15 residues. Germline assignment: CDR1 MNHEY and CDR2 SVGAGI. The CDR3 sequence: CASSRTGQTYNEQFF. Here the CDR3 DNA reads TGTGCCAGCAGCCGAACGGGACAGACGTACAATGAGCAGTTCTTC.

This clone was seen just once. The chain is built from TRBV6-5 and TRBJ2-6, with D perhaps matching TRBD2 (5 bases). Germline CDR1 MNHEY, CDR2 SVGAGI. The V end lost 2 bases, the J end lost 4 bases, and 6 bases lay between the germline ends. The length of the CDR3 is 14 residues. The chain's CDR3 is CASSYGGGANVLTF. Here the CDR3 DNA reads TGTGCCAGCAGTTACGGAGGAGGGGCCAACGTCCTGACTTTC.

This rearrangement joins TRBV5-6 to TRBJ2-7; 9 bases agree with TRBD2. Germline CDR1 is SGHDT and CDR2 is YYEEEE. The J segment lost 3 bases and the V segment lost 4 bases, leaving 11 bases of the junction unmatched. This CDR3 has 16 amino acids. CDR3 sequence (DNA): TGTGCCAGCAGCCGCGGTAGCGGGAGACGGAACTACGAGCAGTACTTC. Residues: CASSRGSGRRNYEQYF.

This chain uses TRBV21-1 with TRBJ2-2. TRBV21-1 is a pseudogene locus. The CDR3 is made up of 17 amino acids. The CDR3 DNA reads TGTGCCAGCAGCAATAGAACGCCCAGCACACACACCGGGGAGCTGTTTTTT. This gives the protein CASSNRTPSTHTGELFF.

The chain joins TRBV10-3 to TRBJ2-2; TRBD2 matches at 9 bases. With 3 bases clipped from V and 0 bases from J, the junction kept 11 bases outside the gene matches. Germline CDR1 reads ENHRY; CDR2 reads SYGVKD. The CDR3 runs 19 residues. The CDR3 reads CAISDPLSGGFANTGELFF. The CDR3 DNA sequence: TGTGCCATCAGTGACCCCTTGAGCGGGGGGTTTGCGAACACCGGGGAGCTGTTTTTT.

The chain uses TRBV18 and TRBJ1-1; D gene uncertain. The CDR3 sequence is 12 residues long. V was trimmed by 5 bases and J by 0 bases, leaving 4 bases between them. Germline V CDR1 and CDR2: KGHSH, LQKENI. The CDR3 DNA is TGTGCCAGCTCAGTACTGAACACTGAAGCTTTCTTT. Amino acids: CASSVLNTEAFF.

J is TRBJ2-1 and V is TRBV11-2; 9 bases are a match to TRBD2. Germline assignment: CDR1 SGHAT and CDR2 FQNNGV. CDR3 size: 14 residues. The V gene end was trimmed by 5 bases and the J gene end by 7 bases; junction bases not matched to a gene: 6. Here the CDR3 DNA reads TGTGCCAGCAGCATTAGTCTAGCGGGGAATGAGCAGTTCTTC. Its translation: CASSISLAGNEQFF.

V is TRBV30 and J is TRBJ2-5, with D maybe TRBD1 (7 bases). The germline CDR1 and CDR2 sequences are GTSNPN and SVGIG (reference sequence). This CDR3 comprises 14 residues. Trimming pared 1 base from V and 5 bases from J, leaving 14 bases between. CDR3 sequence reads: CAWSGQGGRETQYF. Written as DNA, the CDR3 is TGTGCCTGGAGTGGACAGGGAGGACGTGAGACCCAGTACTTC.

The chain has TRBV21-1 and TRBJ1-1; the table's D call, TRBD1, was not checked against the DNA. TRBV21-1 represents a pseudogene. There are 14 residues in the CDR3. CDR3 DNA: TGTGCCAGCAGTTGGGACAGCATGAACACTGAAGCTTTCTTT. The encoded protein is CASSWDSMNTEAFF.

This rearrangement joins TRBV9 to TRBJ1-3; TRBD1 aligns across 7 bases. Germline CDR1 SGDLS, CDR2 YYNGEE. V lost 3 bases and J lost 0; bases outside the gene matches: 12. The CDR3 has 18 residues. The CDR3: CASSATPGQTISGNTIYF. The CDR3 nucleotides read TGTGCCAGCAGCGCAACACCGGGACAGACTATCTCTGGAAACACCATATATTTT.